This TCR beta chain stems from a study of cytomegalovirus exposure and HLA in healthy donors. About the study: The early release's HLA-typed donors yielded 78 million or so unique TCRs.

The PCR was carried out with 60 Vbeta primers and 13 Jbeta primers. The repertoire was sequenced with immunoSEQ multiplex PCR; TCRdb's copy has only in-frame clones and lacks some. Seen here are approximately 190,000 clones, approximately 78% observed once, and the top ten hold roughly 0.8%. While unrecorded immune exposures were likely, the donors were nominally healthy when sampled. General observations from the study: In a later analysis, V- and J-gene trimming of beta chains associated with a DCLRE1C missense variant, replicated independently. Donors belonging to an Asian-associated ancestry cluster reportedly showed fewer N-insertions in productive TCRs than the approximately 640-donor mean, according to what a later analysis found.

The germline gives CDR1 MDHEN, CDR2 SYDVKM. V lost 3 bases and J 5 bases, leaving 10 bases between the germline ends. The CDR3 totals 13 residues. In the case of this clone: Its antigen is not identified.

The receptor comes from a woman aged 18 to 35 in good health and CMV-seronegative. The V gene is TRBV28, the J gene TRBJ1-1, with D perhaps TRBD1 (5 bases). The source material was PBMCs. The CDR3 loop reads CASSFGGGTEAFF. CDR3 sequence (DNA): TGTGCCAGCAGTTTCGGGGGGGGGACTGAAGCTTTCTTT.